The 32 T cell receptor beta chains below all came from one sample that was sequenced in a study of blood T cells in healthy people across ages. For the second PCR, which ran for about 7 to 11 cycles, a sample-barcoded 5' primer and a J-beta primer mix were used. TCRdb itself ran the 5' RACE reads through MiXCR, one entry per CDR3 protein. The repertoire consists of 750,000 to 850,000 distinct CDR3 sequences, with 25% occurring once and the leading ten covering 3% to 4%. The sample was also linked to a second study, of T cells of mothers and their children.

The specimen was blood. The origin of the receptors is a boy aged 10-17 years in good health.

CDR3: CSAPDPRSGNTIYF. CDR3 bases: TGCAGTGCCCCTGACCCGAGATCTGGAAACACCATATATTTT. The V call is TRBV20-1, the J call TRBJ1-3; D remains ambiguous. The CDR3 loop spans 14 amino acids. Germline CDR1 DFQATT, CDR2 SNEGSKA (reference sequence). Trimming removed 6 bases at V and 1 base at J, with 13 bases between.

This clonotype was counted between two and nine times. The chain is built from TRBV12-3 or TRBV12-4 and TRBJ2-7; D unclear. The V gene lost 3 bases and the J gene lost 2 bases, with 8 bases spanning the gap. The CDR3 is 13 residues long. Here the CDR3 reads CASSFPGPYEQYF. For the CDR3, the DNA is TGTGCCAGCAGTTTCCCGGGCCCCTACGAGCAGTACTTC.

Details on this clonotype: Being one base from a much bigger clone, this may be a read error. In DNA, the CDR3 is TGTGCCAGCAACCAAGGACGGGGTTACACAGATACGCAGTATTTT. This encodes CASNQGRGYTDTQYF. The chain uses TRBV6-1 and TRBJ2-3; D is possibly TRBD2 (5 bases). The CDR3 sequence is 15 residues long. Germline values: CDR1 MNHNS, CDR2 SASEGT. Trimming stripped 7 bases from V and 2 bases from J, with 16 bases between.

This rearrangement joins TRBV5-6 to TRBJ2-3; 10 bases fit TRBD2. The germline CDR1 and CDR2 sequences are SGHDT and YYEEEE. V shed 4 bases, J shed 2 bases, and the junction held 1 base outside the gene matches. This CDR3 is 14 amino acids long. CDR3 nucleotides: TGTGCCAGCAGCCTAGCGGGGGACACAGATACGCAGTATTTT. Its translation: CASSLAGDTDTQYF.

A note on this clonotype: No DNA is shown, since the ends of the CDR3 on it are uncertain; the CDR3 is the one TCRdb lists. The genes are TRBV7-9 and TRBJ2-5. Germline V lookup: CDR1 SEHNR, CDR2 FQNEAQ (reference sequence). The CDR3 is 14 amino acids in total, end residues counted. CDR3 protein: CASSPIFGQETQYF.

The chain has TRBV18 and TRBJ1-1, with 10 nucleotides matching TRBD1. CDR3 length: 16 residues. CDR1 is KGHSH and CDR2 is LQKENI in the germline V gene. V gave up 5 bases and J gave up 5 bases; unmatched junction bases: 11. This chain's CDR3 is CASSFGTGDWGTEAFF. CDR3 nucleotide sequence: TGTGCCAGCTCATTTGGGACAGGGGATTGGGGAACTGAAGCTTTCTTT.

This clonotype was counted between two and nine times. The chain couples TRBV11-2 to TRBJ2-5, with TRBD2 matching 9 bases. The CDR3 sequence is 17 residues long. The germline V gene has CDR1 SGHAT and CDR2 FQNNGV. J gave up 2 bases and V 0 bases, and 7 bases lay outside the gene matches. Here the CDR3 DNA reads TGTGCCAGCAGCTTAGAAATTCGGCTAGCGGGACAAGAGACCCAGTACTTC. Translation gives CASSLEIRLAGQETQYF.

The J gene is TRBJ2-5, the V gene TRBV12-3 or TRBV12-4; D could derive from TRBD1 or TRBD2 (6 bases each). This CDR3 is 17 amino acids long. V was trimmed by 3 bases and J by 6 bases, leaving 23 bases between them. CDR3 sequence (DNA): TGTGCCAGCAGTTTTGGGGGCTTTCGACTAGTTAATAAGACCCAGTACTTC. This translates into CASSFGGFRLVNKTQYF.

The V and J genes are TRBV29-1 and TRBJ2-3; maybe TRBD2 (7 bases). The V end was cut by 7 bases, the J end by 4 bases, with 15 bases between. The CDR3 consists of 13 residues. The V gene's germline CDR1 is SQVTM and CDR2 ANQGSEA. DNA for the CDR3: TGCAGCGCAAGGGAGGGGGGTGCAGATACGCAGTATTTT. It translates to CSAREGGADTQYF.

In this sample, this clonotype turned up a few times. The chain joins TRBV15 to TRBJ1-2; unclear D gene. Germline CDR1 is LNHNV and CDR2 is YYDKDF (reference sequence). The CDR3 runs to 16 residues. The V end was cut by 0 bases, the J end by 2 bases, with 13 bases between. The CDR3 sequence: CATSREPWLANYGYTF. In DNA, the CDR3 is TGTGCCACCAGCAGAGAACCCTGGCTGGCAAACTATGGCTACACCTTC.

The genes are TRBV19 and TRBJ2-7; perhaps TRBD1 as D (6 bases). V shed 7 bases and J shed 1 base, with 11 bases lying between them. The CDR3 runs to 13 residues. Per germline, CDR1 LNHDA and CDR2 SQIVND (reference sequence). CDR3 coding DNA: TGTGCCAGTAAGGCAGGGGAGTCCTACGAGCAGTACTTC. Amino acids: CASKAGESYEQYF.

This clonotype was observed a handful of times. This sequence joins TRBV13 and TRBJ2-7, with D hard to call. Trimming removed 5 bases at V and 2 bases at J, with 10 bases between. There are 13 residues in the CDR3. CDR1 is PRHDT, CDR2 FYEKMQ, per germline (reference sequence). CDR3 region: CASSVDRAYEQYF. The DNA for the CDR3 is TGTGCCAGCAGCGTGGACCGGGCCTACGAGCAGTACTTC.

This clonotype was observed a few times. The chain is built from TRBV28 and TRBJ2-7; 10 bases match TRBD2. J was trimmed by 3 bases and V by 5 bases; bases with no gene match: 10. Germline CDR1 is MDHEN and CDR2 is SYDVKM. The CDR3 runs to 16 residues. CDR3 in amino acids: CASSTTPSGGLYEQYF. Here the CDR3 DNA reads TGTGCCAGCAGTACGACTCCTAGCGGGGGACTCTACGAGCAGTACTTC.

V gene TRBV27 combines with J gene TRBJ1-1; 8 bases agree with TRBD1. This CDR3 contains 12 residues. CDR1 is MNHEY and CDR2 is SMNVEV in the germline V gene (reference sequence). V shed 7 bases, J shed 5 bases, and the junction held 3 bases outside the gene matches. Here the CDR3 DNA reads TGTGCCAGCATTACAGGGGGAACTGAAGCTTTCTTT. The encoded protein is CASITGGTEAFF.

This clonotype turned up a few times. The chain is built from TRBV5-6 and TRBJ2-4; 7 positions agree with TRBD1. CDR3 length: 14 amino acids. Germline CDR1 reads SGHDT; CDR2 reads YYEEEE. J was trimmed by 5 bases and V by 4 bases; bases with no gene match: 6. CDR3 sequence: CASSVSGTENIQYF. CDR3 sequence (DNA): TGTGCCAGCAGCGTCTCCGGGACAGAAAACATTCAGTACTTC. Full variable domain (outside the CDR3, taken from reference TRBV5-6 and TRBJ2-4): DAGVTQSPTHLIKTRGQQVTLRCSPKSGHDTVSWYQQALGQGPQFIFQYYEEEERQRGNFPDRFSGHQFPNYSSELNVNALLLGDSALYLCASSVSGTENIQYFGAGTRLSVL.

This chain links TRBV7-2 with TRBJ2-5, with 7 bases lining up with TRBD1. In germline, CDR1 is SGHTA, CDR2 FQGNSA. The CDR3 is made up of 16 amino acids. V shed 3 bases, J shed 1 base, and the junction held 8 bases outside the gene matches. CDR3 residues: CASSFFGQAFQETQYF. The CDR3 region has the DNA TGTGCCAGCAGCTTCTTCGGACAGGCCTTCCAAGAGACCCAGTACTTC.

The genes are TRBV20-1 and TRBJ1-4, with D perhaps matching TRBD1 (6 bases). Between the trimmed V and J ends, which lost 0 bases and 3 bases, there was a span of 11 bases. Germline CDR1 reads DFQATT; CDR2 reads SNEGSKA (reference sequence). CDR3 size: 15 residues. Here the CDR3 DNA reads TGCAGTGCTAGAGACTTAGGACAGCCTAATGAAAAACTGTTTTTT. Its protein is CSARDLGQPNEKLFF.

The CDR3 region is CASRGTGPGLGEQFF. The CDR3 DNA reads TGTGCCAGCAGGGGGACAGGTCCGGGACTAGGGGAGCAGTTCTTC. The rearrangement joins TRBV2 to TRBJ2-1; perhaps D is TRBD1 or TRBD2 (8 bases each). The CDR3 is 15 residues long. Germline V lookup: CDR1 SNHLY, CDR2 FYNNEI. V shed 6 bases and J shed 10 bases, with 22 bases lying between them. The full variable domain, in which reference TRBV2 and TRBJ2-1 provide the parts outside the CDR3, is EPEVTQTPSHQVTQMGQEVILRCVPISNHLYFYWYRQILGQKVEFLVSFYNNEISEKSEIFDDQFSVERPDGSNFTLKIRSTKLEDSAMYFCASRGTGPGLGEQFFGPGTRLTVL.

The V call is TRBV28, the J call TRBJ2-7; D is uncertain. Germline V CDR1 and CDR2: MDHEN, SYDVKM. V gave up 3 bases and J gave up 6 bases, with 9 bases separating them. The CDR3 loop spans 12 amino acids. CDR3 DNA sequence: TGTGCCAGCAGTTTGGTTCATTTCGAGCAGTACTTC. Amino acid sequence: CASSLVHFEQYF.

The table lists this clonotype with a few counts. The chain carries TRBV29-1 and TRBJ2-5; D is undetermined. The end of the DNA aligns better with TRBJ2-7, so the J call may be wrong. Germline loops: CDR1 SQVTM, CDR2 ANQGSEA. This CDR3 has 11 residues. Written as DNA, the CDR3 is TGCAGCGTATCAGTTAATTACGAGCAGTACTTC. Translated: CSVSVNYEQYF.

This clonotype has just a few counts. The chain combines TRBV29-1 with TRBJ2-1, with 8 bases matching TRBD2. The CDR3 totals 12 residues. The V segment lost 3 bases and the J segment 9 bases; nucleotides outside the gene matches: 4. The germline V gene has CDR1 SQVTM and CDR2 ANQGSEA. The CDR3 reads CSVDREGLEQFF. The CDR3 coding sequence is TGCAGCGTTGACCGGGAGGGCCTTGAGCAGTTCTTC.

This clonotype was detected many times. This chain links TRBV20-1 with TRBJ2-1, with TRBD2 matching 16 bases. Germline values: CDR1 DFQATT, CDR2 SNEGSKA (reference sequence). The J segment lost 5 bases and the V segment lost 5 bases, leaving 3 bases of the junction unmatched. The CDR3 extends over 15 amino acids. This CDR3 reads CSAGTSGRADNEQFF. The CDR3 coding sequence is TGCAGTGCTGGGACTAGCGGGAGGGCCGACAATGAGCAGTTCTTC.

This clonotype was counted only a few times. This sequence joins TRBV3-1 and TRBJ2-7, with 15 bases identical to TRBD2. The CDR3 totals 19 residues. With 5 bases clipped from V and 4 bases from J, the junction kept 15 bases outside the gene matches. CDR1 is LGHDT and CDR2 is YNNKEL in the germline V gene (reference sequence). CDR3 sequence reads: CASSAGLAGGPRATYEQYF. The CDR3 region has the DNA TGTGCCAGCAGCGCGGGACTAGCGGGAGGCCCCCGAGCGACATACGAGCAGTACTTC.

This rearrangement joins TRBV6-5 to TRBJ1-2; tentatively, D is TRBD1 (6 bases). This CDR3 is built from 13 residues. Germline V gene sequence: CDR1 MNHEY, CDR2 SVGAGI. V lost 6 bases, J lost 8 bases, and 16 bases lay in between. The CDR3 DNA is TGTGCCAGCAGCTCGGGACACTTCAACGGCTACACCTTC. This codes for CASSSGHFNGYTF.

This clonotype was seen only a few times. The chain is built from TRBV7-3 and TRBJ2-5; D unresolved. The J call may not be correct, given that the DNA end is closer to TRBJ2-1. The CDR3 consists of 14 residues. Germline V lookup: CDR1 SGHTA, CDR2 FQGTGA. CDR3 sequence reads: CASSPSREYNEQFF. CDR3 nucleotide sequence: TGTGCCAGCAGCCCTTCGCGCGAGTACAATGAGCAGTTCTTC.

This clonotype was detected only a few times. The chain has TRBV6-2 or TRBV6-3 and TRBJ2-1; D may correspond to TRBD1 or TRBD2 (5 bases each). Looked up from germline, CDR1 is MNHEY and CDR2 is SVGEGT. Deletions cut 8 bases from V and 0 bases from J, with 8 bases between. This CDR3 has 13 residues. CDR3: CASRGFSYNEQFF. The CDR3, as DNA: TGTGCCAGCCGGGGCTTCTCCTACAATGAGCAGTTCTTC.

This clonotype was recorded a few times. The chain uses TRBV6-2 or TRBV6-3 and TRBJ2-7, with D uncertain. The CDR3 sequence is 14 residues long. Germline V gives CDR1 MNHEY, CDR2 SVGEGT. Between the trimmed V and J ends, which lost 5 bases and 3 bases, there was a span of 14 bases. This CDR3 reads CASSRQGSDYEQYF. CDR3 DNA sequence: TGTGCCAGCAGTCGCCAAGGGTCGGACTACGAGCAGTACTTC.

This rearrangement joins TRBV6-2 or TRBV6-3 to TRBJ1-1, with D hard to call. The CDR3 has 14 residues. The V gene's germline CDR1 is MNHEY and CDR2 SVGEGT. V was cut by 0 bases and J by 5 bases, with 10 bases left in between. This chain's CDR3 is CASSYSPGRTEAFF. Here the CDR3 DNA reads TGTGCCAGCAGTTACTCTCCGGGGAGGACTGAAGCTTTCTTT.

This clonotype was seen a few times. For the CDR3, the DNA is TGTGCCAGCTCACCCCTCGGGAACAATGAGCAGTTCTTC. Translated, it gives CASSPLGNNEQFF. V usage is TRBV18 and J usage is TRBJ2-1; a possible D gene is TRBD2 (5 bases). The CDR3 sequence is 13 residues long. The germline CDR1 and CDR2 sequences are KGHSH and LQKENI. The ends were cut back, 3 bases at V and 5 bases at J, with 8 bases in the middle.

This clonotype was detected once. CDR3 region: CASTQLAGGGNEQFF. The CDR3 DNA is TGTGCCAGCACCCAACTAGCGGGAGGTGGCAATGAGCAGTTCTTC. The rearrangement links TRBV6-5 to TRBJ2-1; 12 nucleotides agree with TRBD2. The V gene's germline CDR1 is MNHEY and CDR2 SVGAGI. V shed 7 bases and J 6 bases; nucleotides not matched to a gene: 7. This CDR3 region has 15 residues.

The V and J genes are TRBV3-1 and TRBJ2-3, with D perhaps TRBD1 (5 bases). CDR1 is LGHDT, CDR2 YNNKEL, per germline (reference sequence). The CDR3 has 15 amino acids. The germline V and J ends were trimmed by 1 base and 6 bases, with 14 bases remaining between them. The CDR3 DNA follows: TGTGCCAGCAGCCAAGGGACATTCGGTTCGGATACGCAGTATTTT. This gives the protein CASSQGTFGSDTQYF.

This clonotype was detected only a few times. The chain carries TRBV12-3 or TRBV12-4 and TRBJ1-4; D gene ambiguous. V was pared by 6 bases and J by 6 bases, with 8 bases between. The CDR3 has 12 amino acids. The CDR3 loop reads CASSFLDEKLFF. CDR3 sequence (DNA): TGTGCCAGCAGCTTCCTCGATGAAAAACTGTTTTTT.